This TCR beta chain was captured by sequencing in a study of cytomegalovirus exposure and HLA in healthy donors (dated by TCRdb to the late 2010s). In the study overall: In an earlier analysis of under 750 of the donors, 250 to 350 Gb of sequence data and approximately 120 million unique TCR beta sequences from about 190 million T cells were reported. Both class I and class II loci were covered by HLA typing, at four-digit resolution. All discovery cohort repertoires had been generated on a single sequencing platform. A later analysis re-examined previously published TCR beta repertoires from just over 650 donors and added high-resolution HLA genotyping to investigate patterns of TCR occurrence. Four or five DR-DQ haplotypes were treated as single units for association and clustering because of strong linkage in the cohort. Donor age, sex, ethnicity and CMV serostatus were compiled alongside the repertoire data. The T cell repertoires of 670 or so subjects were profiled by immunosequencing and related to cytomegalovirus serostatus. Of the 398 genotyped donors, approximately 80% fell in the genetic ancestry cluster associated with self-reported Caucasian donors. In an earlier analysis of roughly 540 of the donors, high-throughput TCR beta sequencing was used to judge whether each TCR beta V gene segment behaved as functional or pseudogenic. A later genetic analysis used genome-wide SNP genotypes for about three fifths of the 666 donors, treating that subset as a discovery cohort. High-throughput TCR immunosequencing, statistical association of individual TCRs with disease status, and machine learning were combined to predict cytomegalovirus infection status. The number of donors typed differed by locus, with about 629-630 for A, B, C, DRB1 and DQB1, roughly 550 for DQA1, 606 for DPA1, and 472 for DPB1. An early release that covered several hundred HLA-typed donors contained approximately 300 gigabases of sequencing data and around 80 million unique TCR sequences. Among 398 genotyped donors of the cohort, an average of around 240,000 unique TCR beta nucleotide sequences were sequenced per donor, around a sixth of them non-productive. Besides the first cohort of 666 subjects, a separate validation cohort made up of about 120 different subjects was used. Rather than using new phenotypic data, the later analysis identified candidate immune exposures from TCR beta sequences and from how often those sequences occurred across donors. The study aimed to test whether cataloging public T cell receptors could reveal signatures of past pathogen exposure.

General conclusions and limits of the study: In a later analysis, several top co-occurrence clusters were reported to appear linked to parvovirus B19, influenza, CMV and Epstein-Barr virus. In an earlier analysis of several hundred of the donors, most TCR beta V segments were observed in productive rearrangements about 87% or about 30% of the time, broadly matching IMGT annotations. This cohort had only TCR beta chains sequenced, and the lack of alpha or paired-chain data limited which features could be detected. In a later analysis, HLA-associated TCR beta chains showed more clonal expansion and lower generation probabilities than non-associated chains that were equally common. A later genetic analysis associated a missense DCLRE1C variant with V-gene and J-gene trimming of TCR beta chains, and an independent cohort replicated the association. Because counts were too low, seventeen rarely observed V segments, including chromosome 9 orphons, were excluded from the earlier analysis of 587 of the donors. Because HLA typing was missing for some donors at each locus, association tests included only the typed subset. According to the authors, the approach could potentially be generalized to other disease states and immunological phenotypes. A total of around 150 TCR beta chains were listed by the study as associated with cytomegalovirus. While some public TCRs were present in many individuals, most TCR sequences turned up only very rarely across donors. Correlated functional status among segregating V segments might be attributable to linkage disequilibrium, but an unknown experimental factor could not be ruled out. When HLA alleles, especially DR and DQ, strongly co-occurred, attributing TCR associations to individual alleles was difficult. The sequencing pipeline was judged likely to have produced a cluster of highly shared sequence variants as a technical artifact. Presence/absence analyses assumed roughly uniform sequencing depth across donors, an assumption that may not hold. A further reported finding was that TCR beta sequences accurately predicted the HLA-A and HLA-B alleles for most subjects in the first cohort. In vitro tests confirmed that a few of the cytomegalovirus-associated TCR beta chains recognize cytomegalovirus antigens. In a later analysis, TCR association rates were found to vary across HLA loci, with the most associated TCRs seen for DRB1 alleles and the fewest for HLA-C alleles. A later analysis associated 15,000 to 20,000 TCR beta sequences with specific HLA alleles at a false discovery rate of 0.05. The classifier was reported to diagnose cytomegalovirus status with high specificity and sensitivity in both the original and validation cohorts. Compared with the approximately 670-donor mean, donors in an Asian-associated ancestry cluster had fewer N-insertions in productive TCRs, according to a later genetic analysis. In a later analysis, most CMV-associated TCR beta chains were found to appear HLA-restricted, with HLA associations seemingly driven largely by CMV exposure. Immune exposure information for the cohort was limited to CMV serostatus.

This clone was recorded only once. Its antigen is currently not known. No per-base quality is available; no much larger clone lies one base away. In total, 600 or so healthy bone marrow donors made up the cohort. Cohort members were all nominally healthy when sampled, although unrecorded immune exposures were likely present. The donor was CMV seropositive and belonged to the group of over 250 seropositive cohort members. Each donor provided a peripheral blood sample, and peripheral blood mononuclear cells were used for TCR beta sequencing. Genomic DNA extraction from the blood cell samples was performed with the Qiagen DNeasy Blood Extraction Kit. Library preparation used the immunoSEQ multiplex PCR assay. For the multiplex PCR, a mixture combining 60 forward primers for TCR Vbeta segments and 13 reverse primers for TCR Jbeta segments was used. The CDR3 region of rearranged TCR beta genes was amplified from genomic DNA by a multiplex PCR assay. On the Illumina HiSeq System, the amplified TCR beta libraries were sequenced as 87-base-pair reads. For the original study's pipeline: A later analysis counted 75 million to 100 million unique TCR beta chains across the approximately 700 repertoires, and 10 million to 12 million of these chains were shared by at least two donors. A nearest-neighbor algorithm error-corrected the raw reads and collapsed the reads into unique sequences, merging closely related sequences to remove PCR and sequencing errors. To assign V, D and J gene segments, CDR3 sequences were aligned to IMGT reference sequences. For a sequence to be retained, a match of at least six nucleotides was required to both a V gene segment and a J gene segment. Rearrangements were classified as productive when the CDR3 lacked stop codons and remained in frame with V and J, and all other rearrangements were classified as non-productive. CDR3 was defined by IMGT convention, running from the second conserved V-encoded cysteine to the conserved J-encoded phenylalanine. Sequences without an unambiguous match to a single V gene segment were excluded from the earlier analysis of a few hundred of the donors. In an earlier analysis of some 590 of the donors, V segments were called functional above 56.7% productive rearrangements and were called segregating when the between-donor standard deviation exceeded 5%. A statistical classification framework was built to diagnose cytomegalovirus status from the catalog of TCR beta chain sequences. In a later analysis, V and J genes were assigned by comparing TCR nucleotide sequences against IMGT/GENE-DB human TR gene sequences. A later analysis assigned CDR3 sequences and most-parsimonious VDJ recombination scenarios with the TCRdist pipeline. In a later analysis, each TCR beta chain was defined by its CDR3 amino acid sequence together with its V-gene family, and reads lacking a unique V-gene family were excluded. A later analysis removed 500 to 650 highly shared, low-generation-probability nucleotide sequences to deal with suspected cross-contamination and a sequencing artifact. In a later analysis, a clonal expansion index was calculated for each public chain from normalized within-repertoire ranks of inferred template counts. Generation probabilities in a later analysis came from a VDJ recombination model fitted to out-of-frame rearrangements, and those results were checked against IGoR. In a later analysis, hypergeometric tests were used to score TCR-TCR, TCR-HLA and TCR-CMV co-occurrence, with a repertoire-size bias correction applied to TCR pairs. A later analysis estimated false discovery rates by permuting HLA or CMV assignments 20 times. In a later analysis, co-occurring TCRs were grouped with DBSCAN, and TCRdist sequence similarity was added when clustering was performed within HLA-allele-positive subsets. Co-occurrence clustering excluded repertoires with fewer than 30,000 or more than 120,000 public chains, plus five with anomalous nucleotide sharing. Drawn from immuneACCESS, this table holds only the in-frame rearrangements with V and J called that TCRdb kept. Clones are partly lost; checked studies trace under half to an unresolved V gene and leave the rest unexplained. V, J and clone size were drawn from that table, and D and trimming were deduced from the DNA. For this sample the table gives over 150,000 clones, of which about 63% were detected only once. About 2.9% of the sample comes from the top ten.

The material sequenced was PBMCs. The TCR was taken from a woman in her thirties or forties in good health and CMV-seropositive.

The nucleotide sequence reads TGTGCTAGTGGTTTGGTACCATTTACTCTGACAGGTCCCACTGAAGCTTTCTTT. It translates to CASGLVPFTLTGPTEAFF. The rearrangement joined TRBV12-5 to TRBJ1-1; TRBD1 is perhaps the D gene, given 6 matching bases. The CDR3, from cysteine to phenylalanine, totals 18 residues. The sequence is cut down to CDR3 DNA, 54 bases in frame from base 1. Deletion took 0 bases off V and 4 bases off J, with a span of 21 bases between the germline ends. CDR1 and CDR2 were assigned from the germline V gene as LGHNT and FRNRAP.